The count of the clone carrying this T cell receptor (beta chain) is one. This record belongs to a study of shared clonotypes between healthy human individuals. Clones were read by immunoSEQ multiplex PCR, and TCRdb kept only the in-frame ones, dropping some. Of about 680,000 clones in the sample, about three quarters are singletons; the top ten hold about 2%. This CDR3 has 16 amino acids. Germline-derived CDR1 and CDR2 are MDHEN and SYDVKM. V lost 5 bases to trimming and J lost 6 bases; unmatched junction nucleotides: 12. Within Nashville, Tennessee resided all donors, each a Caucasian adult. The V call is TRBV28, the J call TRBJ2-4; 8 positions match TRBD2. The sample taken for sequencing was memory CD4+ T cells sorted from blood. Subset in this sample: CD45RA-negative fraction. This sequence originates from a woman aged 30 to 39 in good health. The CDR3: CASSPGLAGKGNIQYF. The CDR3 nucleotides are TGTGCCAGCAGTCCTGGACTAGCCGGGAAAGGAAACATTCAGTACTTC.